The entry that follows covers one T cell receptor (beta chain) sequence. Its antigen is not known. Sequenced by immunoSEQ multiplex PCR; TCRdb stores in-frame clones only, minus some. The data contain about 100,000 clones, roughly 89% of them singletons. This entry belongs to a study of graft-versus-host responses after intestinal transplantation. Deletions cut 3 bases from V and 3 bases from J, with 9 bases between. The CDR3 is 14 amino acids. Germline-derived CDR1 and CDR2 are LNHDA and SQIVND (reference sequence). The clonotype originates from a human donor who was the organ donor for an intestinal transplant. This chain links TRBV19 with TRBJ2-1, with a possible D match to TRBD2 (6 bases). Sample: unstimulated CD4+ T cells sorted from spleen or lymph node cells, taken before transplant. For the CDR3, the DNA is TGTGCCAGTAGTATTACGACTAGCTACAATGAGCAGTTCTTC. Translating gives CASSITTSYNEQFF.